The T cell receptor (beta chain) under discussion was sequenced for a study of cytomegalovirus exposure and HLA in healthy donors. At the level of the study: As an earlier analysis found, some 170 million T cells yielded some 120 million unique TCR beta sequences. Study-wide results and limits: Being productive about 90% or about 30% of the time was typical of most TCR beta V segments in an earlier analysis. Listed as cytomegalovirus-associated were 164 TCR beta chains. CMV serostatus stood as the only immune exposure information on hand.

With regard to this clone: Its antigen remains unidentified.

The study ran its PCR with 60 Vbeta and 13 Jbeta primers. Sequenced by immunoSEQ multiplex PCR; TCRdb stores in-frame clones only, minus some. The sample records about 210,000 clones, about three quarters being singletons. V lost 3 bases, J lost 5 bases, and 13 bases stayed unmatched. In germline, CDR1 is SGHRS, CDR2 YFSETQ. The CDR3 loop spans 16 amino acids. Sequenced material: PBMCs. The origin of this receptor is a male donor in good health and CMV-seronegative. The chain carries TRBV5-1 and TRBJ2-7; 8 nucleotides match TRBD1. In DNA form, the CDR3 reads TGCGCCAGCAGCTCGCAGGGGGCGAGTTATACGGACGAGCAGTACTTC. Its protein is CASSSQGASYTDEQYF.